This is a list of T cell receptor beta chains from one sample in a study of T-cell reconstitution after alpha-beta-depleted transplantation in children. TCRdb passed the PCR reads through MiXCR, listing each CDR3 protein once. Of some 830,000 distinct CDR3 sequences in the sample, under 20% were seen once. This sample comprised PBMCs, mostly from graft donor cells, obtained 360 days after TCRalphabeta/CD19-depleted stem cell transplant. The origin of the receptors is a male patient aged 10-17 years who had a stem cell transplant for acute lymphoblastic leukemia, so the T cells may come from the graft donor. CDR3s include the opening cysteine and the closing phenylalanine or tryptophan. A D gene is named only where the DNA matches it firmly. Expanded clones are given a class, and other clones once, few, many or no size at all.

clone_size	v_call	j_call	d_call	cdr3_nt	cdr3_aa
-	TRBV20-1	TRBJ2-7	-	TGCAGTGCTAGAGACGGCGCGAAGGACGAGCAGTACTTC	CSARDGAKDEQYF
-	TRBV7-9	TRBJ2-3	TRBD1	TGTGCCAGCAGCTTACAGGGGGCACATACGCAGTATTTT	CASSLQGAHTQYF
few	TRBV7-3	TRBJ2-5	-	TGTGCCAGCAGCTGGAGAATGGGAGAGACCCAGTACTTC	CASSWRMGETQYF
many	TRBV27	TRBJ2-7	-	TGTGCCAGCAGTTTAGGGGGCTTTCTCTCCTACGAGCAGTACTTC	CASSLGGFLSYEQYF
many	TRBV5-1	TRBJ2-1	-	TGCGCCAGCAGCCCCAGCCTCGCGGGCTTAAATGAGCAGTTCTTC	CASSPSLAGLNEQFF
-	TRBV2	TRBJ1-1	-	TGTGCCAGCAGGTCACATACAGTACTGAACACTGAAGCTTTCTTT	CASRSHTVLNTEAFF
-	TRBV24-1	TRBJ2-5	TRBD2	TGTGCCACCAGTGACCATGGCGGGAGTTCGTTACAAGAGACCCAGTACTTC	CATSDHGGSSLQETQYF
-	TRBV10-3	TRBJ2-7	-	TGTGCCATCAGTGAACTAGTCCGAAGCCCCTACGAGCAGTACTTC	CAISELVRSPYEQYF
few	TRBV13	TRBJ2-7	-	TGTGCCAGCACCAAGGACAGTTGGGGTTACGAGCAGTACTTC	CASTKDSWGYEQYF
once	TRBV5-1	TRBJ2-7	TRBD2	TGCGCCAGCAGCTCCCCGGCTAGCGGGAGGTCCCACTACGAGCAGTACTTC	CASSSPASGRSHYEQYF
many	TRBV4-1	TRBJ2-2	TRBD2	TGCGCCAGCAGCCCCAAAGTGGGACTAGCGACGAACACCGGGGAGCTGTTTTTT	CASSPKVGLATNTGELFF
-	TRBV18	TRBJ2-7	-	TGTGCCAGCTCACCCTCGACTAGGAACTACGAGCAGTACTTC	CASSPSTRNYEQYF
few	TRBV2	TRBJ2-7	TRBD2	TGTGCCAGCGTGTGGCGGGAGGGCTACGAGCAGTACTTC	CASVWREGYEQYF
few	TRBV12-3/TRBV12-4	TRBJ2-7	TRBD1	TGTGCCAGCAGTGACAGGGTGAGGTCCTACGAGCAGTACTTC	CASSDRVRSYEQYF
few	TRBV29-1	TRBJ2-1	TRBD2	TGCAGCGTTGAAAGGCTAGCGGGAAAATACAATGAGCAGTTCTTC	CSVERLAGKYNEQFF
-	TRBV4-1	TRBJ1-5	-	TGCGCCAGCAGCCAACAAAGGGGAGGCAATCAGCCCCAGCATTTT	CASSQQRGGNQPQHF
few	TRBV6-1	TRBJ2-7	TRBD2	TGTGCCAGCAATATAAATAGCGGGAGTTTCTACGAGCAGTACTTC	CASNINSGSFYEQYF